A selection of T cell receptor beta chains follows, all from one sample in a study of molecular identifiers for immune sequencing clone quantification. TCRdb recomputed calls from the PCR reads with MiXCR, one row per CDR3 protein. The profile shows approximately 670,000 distinct CDR3 sequences, just under 20% of them singletons. Sequencing was carried out using naive CD8+ T cells from blood, with Jurkat cell RNA spiked in. Receptors were obtained from a human donor in good health. Some libraries in this study had Jurkat cell RNA spiked in. The CDR3 runs from the conserved cysteine through the conserved F or W. Fields, in order: V gene, D gene, J gene, clone size, CDR3 DNA, CDR3 protein. A D gene is named only where the DNA matches it firmly. Size is omitted from some rows. Given values are once, few, many or a class for expanded clones.

V gene: TRBV4-3; D gene: .; J gene: TRBJ1-2; clone size: .; CDR3 DNA: TGCGCCAGCAGCCCCTCCCGGGACGGGTTCTATGGCTACACCTTC; CDR3 protein: CASSPSRDGFYGYTF
V gene: TRBV7-9; D gene: .; J gene: TRBJ1-4; clone size: many; CDR3 DNA: TGTGCCAGCAGCCCATCGACAGGAGGAGAAAAACTGTTTTTT; CDR3 protein: CASSPSTGGEKLFF
V gene: TRBV4-2; D gene: TRBD2; J gene: TRBJ2-4; clone size: .; CDR3 DNA: TGTGCCAGCAGCACCGCCCGGGAGGAAAACATTCAGTACTTC; CDR3 protein: CASSTAREENIQYF
V gene: TRBV27; D gene: .; J gene: TRBJ2-2; clone size: .; CDR3 DNA: TGTGCCAGCAGTTTTCAGGGAACCTACACCGGGGAGCTGTTTTTT; CDR3 protein: CASSFQGTYTGELFF
V gene: TRBV5-6; D gene: .; J gene: TRBJ1-5; clone size: .; CDR3 DNA: TGTGCCAGCAGCTTGTGGGCGAGCGATCAGCCCCAGCATTTT; CDR3 protein: CASSLWASDQPQHF
V gene: TRBV23-1; D gene: .; J gene: TRBJ2-1; clone size: many; CDR3 DNA: TGCGCCAGCAGTCAAGGAGGGAATCGGCGGCCGGGCCTCAACAATGAGCAGTTCTTC; CDR3 protein: CASSQGGNRRPGLNNEQFF
V gene: TRBV30; D gene: .; J gene: TRBJ2-7; clone size: few; CDR3 DNA: TGTGCCTGGAGTACGGGGTTCACCTACGAGCAGTACTTC; CDR3 protein: CAWSTGFTYEQYF
V gene: TRBV7-9; D gene: TRBD1; J gene: TRBJ1-2; clone size: few; CDR3 DNA: TGTGCCAGCAGCTTAGTGGGACAGGGGACCTATGGCTACACCTTC; CDR3 protein: CASSLVGQGTYGYTF
V gene: TRBV4-3; D gene: .; J gene: TRBJ1-6; clone size: many; CDR3 DNA: TGCGCCAGCAGCCAAGATAGTAACACCAAATTTTATTCACCCCTCCACTTT; CDR3 protein: CASSQDSNTKFYSPLHF
V gene: TRBV12-3/TRBV12-4; D gene: TRBD1; J gene: TRBJ2-4; clone size: many; CDR3 DNA: TGTGCCAGCAGTCAATGGACAGGGTCCAAAAACATTCAGTACTTC; CDR3 protein: CASSQWTGSKNIQYF
V gene: TRBV19; D gene: .; J gene: TRBJ1-5; clone size: many; CDR3 DNA: TGTGCCAGTAACTCATGGGGGGTCAATCAGCCCCAGCATTTT; CDR3 protein: CASNSWGVNQPQHF
V gene: TRBV19; D gene: TRBD2; J gene: TRBJ2-7; clone size: few; CDR3 DNA: TGTGCCAGTAGTATAGGGGGCGGGGGGGCCGTCTACGAGCAGTACTTC; CDR3 protein: CASSIGGGGAVYEQYF